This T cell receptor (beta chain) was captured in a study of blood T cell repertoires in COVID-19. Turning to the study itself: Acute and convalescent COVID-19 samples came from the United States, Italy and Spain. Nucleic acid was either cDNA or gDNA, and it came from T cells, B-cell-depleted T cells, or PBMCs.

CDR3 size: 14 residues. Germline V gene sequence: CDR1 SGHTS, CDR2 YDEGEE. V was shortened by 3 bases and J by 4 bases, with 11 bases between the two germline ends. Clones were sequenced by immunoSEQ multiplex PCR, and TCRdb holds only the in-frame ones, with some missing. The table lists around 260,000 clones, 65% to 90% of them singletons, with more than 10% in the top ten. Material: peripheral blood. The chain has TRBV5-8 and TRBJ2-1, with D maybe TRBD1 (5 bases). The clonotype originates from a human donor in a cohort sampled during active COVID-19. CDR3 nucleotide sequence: TGTGCCAGCAGCTCAGACAGCTTGTACAATGAGCAGTTCTTC. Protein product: CASSSDSLYNEQFF.